The 11 T cell receptor beta chains presented below share a single source sample, sequenced in a study of Graves' ophthalmopathy and Graves' hyperthyroidism. Transcripts of RNA were the source for amplifying TCR beta CDR3 regions. Second-round multiplex PCR came after first-round RT-PCR with HTBI primers. Each CDR3 protein gets one entry after TCRdb re-called the multiplex PCR reads with MiXCR. This sample carries approximately 210,000 distinct CDR3 sequences, 25% to 30% of them seen once, and the ten largest clones take around 10%. Sequenced input: peripheral blood. These receptors were taken from a man between 50 and 59 years old with Graves' ophthalmopathy.

This clonotype was seen repeatedly, ten times or more. This rearrangement joins TRBV20-1 to TRBJ2-7; unclear D gene. The CDR3 consists of 11 residues. Trimming pared 6 bases from V and 2 bases from J, leaving 8 bases between. Germline V gene sequence: CDR1 DFQATT, CDR2 SNEGSKA (reference sequence). The CDR3 sequence: CSAGRPYEQYF. CDR3 DNA: TGCAGTGCCGGTCGACCCTACGAGCAGTACTTC.

This chain connects TRBV12-3 or TRBV12-4 to TRBJ1-2; 8 bases fit TRBD1. This CDR3 comprises 14 residues. With V trimmed by 6 bases and J by 7 bases, 10 bases remained unmatched. The CDR3 bases are TGTGCCAGCAGGGACAGGGAGCGGGCGGGTGGCTACACCTTC. As protein: CASRDRERAGGYTF.

This clonotype was counted at least ten times. At one end, the junction sequence differs from germline, possibly due to a read error. This rearrangement joins TRBV7-2 to TRBJ2-7; TRBD2 aligns across 10 bases. This CDR3 has 14 amino acids. From germline, CDR1 is SGHTA and CDR2 FQGNSA. CDR3 sequence reads: CASSLEVAGGLPIF. As DNA, the CDR3 is TGTGCCAGCAGCTTAGAGGTAGCGGGAGGCCTCCCGATTTTC.

This clonotype was counted at least ten times. The chain recombines TRBV25-1 with TRBJ1-6, with 11 bases fitting TRBD1. The trim removed 1 base at V and 4 bases at J, leaving 3 bases unmatched. Germline assignment: CDR1 MGHDK and CDR2 SYGVNS. The CDR3 contains 17 residues. Here the CDR3 reads CASSESRDRGYNSPLHF. The DNA for the CDR3 is TGTGCCAGCAGTGAATCTAGGGACAGGGGGTATAATTCACCCCTCCACTTT. Filled out from reference TRBV25-1 and TRBJ1-6, the complete variable domain reads EADIYQTPRYLVIGTGKKITLECSQTMGHDKMYWYQQDPGMELHLIHYSYGVNSTEKGDLSSESTVSRIRTEHFPLTLESARPSHTSQYLCASSESRDRGYNSPLHFGNGTRLTVT.

This chain uses TRBV6-1 with TRBJ2-7; TRBD1 matches at 7 bases. The CDR3 spans 14 residues. V lost 6 bases and J lost 4; bases outside the gene matches: 9. In germline, CDR1 is MNHNS, CDR2 SASEGT. CDR3 protein: CASRTGTANYEQYF. CDR3 sequence (DNA): TGTGCCAGCAGGACCGGGACAGCCAATTACGAGCAGTACTTC.

In this sample, this clonotype turned up many times. The rearrangement links TRBV10-1 to TRBJ2-2; D gene ambiguous. Deletions cut 2 bases from V and 3 bases from J, with 7 bases between. This CDR3 is built from 14 residues. Germline assignment: CDR1 WNHNN and CDR2 SYGVQD (reference sequence). The CDR3 sequence: CASSERRDTGELFF. The CDR3 bases are TGCGCCAGCAGTGAGAGAAGGGACACCGGGGAGCTGTTTTTT.

There are many counts of this clonotype. This sequence joins TRBV6-5 and TRBJ1-5; D may be TRBD1 (6 bases). Looked up from germline, CDR1 is MNHEY and CDR2 is SVGAGI. The CDR3 is 13 amino acids. Trimming shortened V by 7 bases and J by 0 bases, and 7 bases separated the two germline ends. The CDR3, as DNA: TGTGCCAGCAACAGGGATAGCAATCAGCCCCAGCATTTT. Translating it yields CASNRDSNQPQHF.

The chain couples TRBV25-1 to TRBJ1-6, with D possibly TRBD1 on 5 matching bases. Trimming took off 5 bases at V and 9 bases at J, with 17 bases between the two ends. This CDR3 spans 15 amino acids. The germline gives CDR1 MGHDK, CDR2 SYGVNS. For the CDR3, the DNA is TGTGCCAGCAGTCGACAGATTGGCAATAGTTCACCCCTCCACTTT. Protein product: CASSRQIGNSSPLHF.

This clonotype showed up many times. This chain uses TRBV11-1 with TRBJ1-3; tentatively, D is TRBD1 (5 bases). CDR1 SGHAT and CDR2 FQDESV come from the germline V gene (reference sequence). The CDR3 has 16 residues. Trimming stripped 5 bases from V and 2 bases from J, with 16 bases between. The CDR3 nucleotides read TGTGCCAGCAGCGCGGGACCTTACGGCACTGGAAACACCATATATTTT. As protein: CASSAGPYGTGNTIYF.

This clonotype was seen only once. The chain couples TRBV6-1 to TRBJ2-7; tentatively, D is TRBD1 (6 bases). The CDR3 is 13 residues long. The ends were cut back, 10 bases at V and 6 bases at J, with 19 bases in the middle. The germline CDR1 and CDR2 sequences are MNHNS and SASEGT. Written as DNA, the CDR3 is TGTGCCATCGCCCGTGGGATAGGGGGCGAGCAGTACTTC. Protein product: CAIARGIGGEQYF.

This clonotype has ten or more counts. V is TRBV20-1 and J is TRBJ2-2; D tentatively reads TRBD1 or TRBD2 (6 bases each). The germline V and J ends were trimmed by 3 bases and 6 bases, with 20 bases remaining between them. The CDR3 extends over 16 amino acids. Per the germline V gene, CDR1 is DFQATT and CDR2 is SNEGSKA (reference sequence). The CDR3 DNA reads TGCAGTGCTAGCGTAGTACGAGGGGGGAGCGCCGGGGAGCTGTTTTTT. Protein sequence: CSASVVRGGSAGELFF.